This TCR beta chain was obtained from a study of CD8 T cells in acute hepatitis C reinfection. This clone has just a few counts. Study findings and constraints: A V04-02/J02-02 clonotype was among approximately twelve public ones, independent of outcome. TRBV04 and TRBV06 were preferentially used in all groups, not explained by naive pool overrepresentation.

Time point of the sample: acute HCV infection, within 168 days of estimated infection date. The hepatitis C virus-specific receptor repertoire was characterized directly ex vivo, with no prior expansion in culture. People who inject drugs in the Montreal Hepatitis C Cohort were donors. The germline V gene encodes CDR1 MDHEN and CDR2 SYDVKM. This CDR3 contains 14 residues. V was trimmed by 2 bases and J by 4 bases, leaving 8 bases between them. This table comes from immunoSEQ multiplex PCR, and its TCRdb copy is limited to in-frame clones, with some not included. Here the sample spans some 630 clones, around 53% being singletons.

The clonotype originates from a woman younger than 45 who spontaneously cleared hepatitis C infection. The rearrangement joins TRBV28 to TRBJ2-2; D unclear. The sample consisted of HCV NS3-1073 tetramer-sorted CD8+ T cells from PBMCs, taken during acute infection. This CDR3 reads CASSLLPSTGELFF. CDR3 DNA sequence: TGTGCCAGCAGTTTACTCCCCAGCACCGGGGAGCTGTTTTTT.